This T cell receptor beta chain was recovered during a study of T cell responses to AZD1222 COVID-19 vaccine. For the study at large: Both about-4-week and about-12-week second-dose recipients were combined.

Whole-study findings and limits: Just a handful of AZD1222 recipients tested seropositive at baseline. Clonal diversity may have been underestimated in mostly white British donors. Spike-specific TCR breadth and depth both grew after two AZD1222 doses.

This clone has just one count. What it binds is unknown. This CDR3 has 14 amino acids. CDR1 MGHDK and CDR2 SYGVNS come from the germline V gene. Between the trimmed V and J ends, which lost 9 bases and 0 bases, there was a span of 12 bases. Generated by immunoSEQ multiplex PCR, the TCRdb table keeps only in-frame clones and is missing some. The sample includes 75,000 to 100,000 clones, 70% to 90% of them seen just once. This TCR derives from an adult in good health. The V gene is TRBV25-1, the J gene TRBJ2-1; D not certain. This specimen was peripheral blood, taken on day 0 of AZD1222 vaccination. The CDR3 region has the DNA TGTGCCAGTTCCCCAAAGGGCTCCTACAATGAGCAGTTCTTC. Protein: CASSPKGSYNEQFF.